These 9 T cell receptor beta chains share one sample of origin, sequenced in a study of T cell responses to AZD1222 COVID-19 vaccine. Using immunoSEQ multiplex PCR, the repertoire was profiled, and TCRdb retains in-frame clones only, with some absent. The table lists 100,000 to 150,000 clones, roughly 84% of them singletons. This specimen was peripheral blood, taken 28 days after the second AZD1222 dose. Every receptor here comes from an adult who received the AZD1222 COVID-19 vaccine.

A few counts support this clone. The V gene is TRBV11-2, the J gene TRBJ1-2; D ambiguous. Germline loops: CDR1 SGHAT, CDR2 FQNNGV. The CDR3 consists of 15 residues. Trimming cost V 5 bases and J 2 bases, with 15 bases left between them. DNA for the CDR3: TGTGCCAGCAGCATCGGACCGGTGGGGAACTATGGCTACACCTTC. The encoded protein is CASSIGPVGNYGYTF. The full variable domain, with the rest looked up from reference TRBV11-2 and TRBJ1-2, is EAGVAQSPRYKIIEKRQSVAFWCNPISGHATLYWYQQILGQGPKLLIQFQNNGVVDDSQLPKDRFSAERLKGVDSTLKIQPAKLEDSAVYLCASSIGPVGNYGYTFGSGTRLTVV.

The gene calls are TRBV6-5 and TRBJ1-1; D is undetermined. The V and J ends lost 6 bases and 0 bases respectively, with 11 bases between them. Germline values: CDR1 MNHEY, CDR2 SVGAGI. This CDR3 has 14 amino acids. As DNA, the CDR3 is TGTGCCAGCAGCCCCGGGCTATTGAACACTGAAGCTTTCTTT. This sequence encodes CASSPGLLNTEAFF.

The rearrangement uses TRBV10-1 and TRBJ2-3, with 7 nucleotides matching TRBD2. The length of the CDR3 is 15 residues. Trimming at V came to 2 bases and at J to 1 base, leaving 3 bases not matched to a gene. Germline values: CDR1 WNHNN, CDR2 SYGVQD (reference sequence). As DNA, the CDR3 is TGCGCCAGCAGTGAGCCTGCGGGGGGCACAGATACGCAGTATTTT. Translated, it gives CASSEPAGGTDTQYF.

The chain is built from TRBV19 and TRBJ2-2, with TRBD1 identical over 10 bases. The CDR3 has 15 residues. The trim removed 3 bases at V and 5 bases at J, leaving 3 bases unmatched. Germline loops: CDR1 LNHDA, CDR2 SQIVND (reference sequence). The CDR3 DNA is TGTGCCAGTAGTATCCGGGACAGGGGTACCGGGGAGCTGTTTTTT. It specifies CASSIRDRGTGELFF.

This chain uses TRBV14 with TRBJ1-1; TRBD1 is a possible D gene (5 bases). Trimming stripped 1 base from V and 5 bases from J, with 11 bases between. CDR1 SGHDN and CDR2 FVKESK come from the germline V gene. The CDR3 is 14 amino acids. The CDR3 DNA reads as TGTGCCAGCAGCCAAGGTCCTTGGGGGACTGAAGCTTTCTTT. Translated, it gives CASSQGPWGTEAFF.

The chain links TRBV6-5 to TRBJ1-5; D gene ambiguous. CDR1 is MNHEY, CDR2 SVGAGI, per germline. The V end was cut by 7 bases, the J end by 0 bases, with 7 bases between. The CDR3 spans 13 residues. DNA for the CDR3: TGTGCCAGCATTCTAAATAGCAATCAGCCCCAGCATTTT. This codes for CASILNSNQPQHF.

This clone was seen only a few times. V usage is TRBV6-4 and J usage is TRBJ2-7, with D uncertain. This CDR3 region has 13 residues. Germline CDR1 is MRHNA and CDR2 is SNTAGT. CDR3 region: CARNLGTTYEQYF. For the CDR3, the DNA is TGTGCGAGGAATCTGGGAACGACCTACGAGCAGTACTTC.

The rearrangement uses TRBV5-5 and TRBJ2-5; D remains ambiguous. Germline V gene lookup returns CDR1 SGHKS and CDR2 YYEKEE (reference sequence). CDR3 size: 13 residues. Between the trimmed V and J ends, which lost 0 bases and 3 bases, there was a span of 6 bases. CDR3 sequence: CASSLAREETQYF. The CDR3 DNA follows: TGTGCCAGCAGCTTGGCACGGGAAGAGACCCAGTACTTC. Drawing the rest from reference TRBV5-5 and TRBJ2-5, the complete variable domain is DAGVTQSPTHLIKTRGQQVTLRCSPISGHKSVSWYQQVLGQGPQFIFQYYEKEERGRGNFPDRFSARQFPNYSSELNVNALLLGDSALYLCASSLAREETQYFGPGTRLLVL.

To note about this clone: Sequence at one end of the junction differs from germline and may be a read error. The chain is built from TRBV7-7 and TRBJ2-5; 8 nucleotides align to TRBD1. Germline-derived CDR1 and CDR2 are SSHAT and FNYEAQ (reference sequence). CDR3 length: 15 residues. In nucleotides, the CDR3 is TGTGCTAGCAGCACAAGACAGGGGTGGAGGGAGACCCAGTACTTC. As protein: CASSTRQGWRETQYF.